The table lists the clone carrying this T cell receptor (beta chain) with many counts. This sample stems from a study of human T cells and chemical hapten exposure. Individual cDNA molecules (in the library) carried attached unique molecular identifiers. Per the authors' pipeline: Samples contained a median of 95,638 TCRs, with a range of about 23,224 to 700,000. MiXCR was run by TCRdb on the RACE reads, yielding one entry per CDR3 protein. Clone size and V and J calls follow TCRdb, not the original study. The sample yields about 82,000 distinct CDR3 sequences, around 9.3% seen once. The CDR3 covers 14 residues. Germline V gene sequence: CDR1 SNHLY, CDR2 FYNNEI. V gave up 3 bases and J gave up 6 bases; unmatched junction bases: 5. Sample time point: patch test 2, 6 weeks after DPC sensitization. As to treatment: therapeutic diphenylcyclopropenone sensitization with weekly scalp DPC. Suited to DPC and affected by alopecia, the donors ranged from 18 to 70 years old.

This TCR was recovered from a woman between 50 and 59 years old with alopecia areata. Some clones in this sample may be carry-over from other donors' samples. The chain couples TRBV2 to TRBJ1-5, with 7 bases fitting TRBD1. The source was whole blood, collected in connection with sensitization to the hapten diphenylcyclopropenone (DPC). CDR3 DNA: TGTGCCAGCAGTGATAACAGGGGACGTCAGCCCCAGCATTTT. Its protein is CASSDNRGRQPQHF.